The 22 T cell receptor beta chains presented below share a single source sample, sequenced in a study of blood T cell repertoires in COVID-19. Repertoires were generated with immunoSEQ multiplex PCR, while TCRdb's copy carries only in-frame clones and drops some. The repertoire has some 180,000 clones, around 90% of them found once; the top ten carry roughly 21%. Specimen: peripheral blood. The receptor set was obtained from a man in his 60s with active or convalescent COVID-19.

The rearrangement joins TRBV18 to TRBJ1-5, with 9 bases aligning to TRBD1. This CDR3 spans 16 amino acids. Germline CDR1 reads KGHSH; CDR2 reads LQKENI. The V and J ends lost 6 bases and 4 bases, in that order; junction bases with no gene match: 10. CDR3: CASSQSGTGLNQPQHF. CDR3 bases: TGTGCCAGCTCTCAAAGCGGGACAGGGCTTAATCAGCCCCAGCATTTT.

J is TRBJ1-5 and V is TRBV19; perhaps TRBD1 as D (6 bases). Trimming left V 6 bases short and J 0 bases short, with 15 bases between. Germline CDR1 LNHDA, CDR2 SQIVND (reference sequence). CDR3 length equals 16 residues. The CDR3 loop is CASRVGATYSNQPQHF. The CDR3 DNA reads TGTGCCAGTAGAGTGGGGGCCACTTATAGCAATCAGCCCCAGCATTTT.

This sequence joins TRBV12-3 or TRBV12-4 and TRBJ1-6; D perhaps matches TRBD1 (6 bases). CDR3 length: 13 amino acids. Between the trimmed V and J ends, which lost 6 bases and 6 bases, there was a span of 9 bases. CDR3 in amino acids: CASRRTANSPLHF. The CDR3 nucleotides read TGTGCCAGCAGAAGGACAGCTAATTCACCCCTCCACTTT.

The CDR3 reads CASSWTVDTQYF. As DNA, the CDR3 is TGTGCCAGCAGTTGGACAGTTGATACGCAGTATTTT. V gene TRBV12-3 or TRBV12-4 combines with J gene TRBJ2-3, with a tentative D call TRBD1 (6 bases). The length of the CDR3 is 12 residues. Trimming took 4 bases from V and 6 from J, leaving 8 bases between them.

The rearrangement links TRBV11-2 to TRBJ1-2; D uncertain. CDR3 size: 13 residues. Germline values: CDR1 SGHAT, CDR2 FQNNGV. The ends were cut back, 4 bases at V and 3 bases at J, with 9 bases in the middle. The CDR3 DNA follows: TGTGCCAGCAGCTCCTTTTTCGACTATGGCTACACCTTC. This sequence encodes CASSSFFDYGYTF.

The V call is TRBV13, the J call TRBJ2-5; 14 bases are shared with TRBD2. The V gene end was trimmed by 0 bases and the J gene end by 3 bases; junction bases not matched to a gene: 15. CDR1 PRHDT and CDR2 FYEKMQ come from the germline V gene (reference sequence). CDR3 length: 21 amino acids. Here the CDR3 DNA reads TGTGCCAGCAGCTTAGGCCCGACCCACCAGACTAGCGGGGGGGATAAAGAGACCCAGTACTTC. It encodes CASSLGPTHQTSGGDKETQYF.

The chain links TRBV11-1 to TRBJ1-3; D gene ambiguous. Germline-derived CDR1 and CDR2 are SGHAT and FQDESV (reference sequence). V dropped 5 bases and J dropped 4 bases, with 6 bases sitting between them. CDR3 length equals 12 residues. This chain's CDR3 is CASSPTGNTIYF. The CDR3 coding sequence is TGTGCCAGCAGCCCGACAGGAAACACCATATATTTT.

The chain is built from TRBV6-5 and TRBJ1-1; 7 bases line up with TRBD1. Per the germline V gene, CDR1 is MNHEY and CDR2 is SVGAGI. V gave up 7 bases and J gave up 3 bases; unmatched junction bases: 8. The CDR3 consists of 14 residues. The CDR3 bases are TGTGCCAGCACGACTACAGGGGTCCACACTGAAGCTTTCTTT. Protein product: CASTTTGVHTEAFF.

This clone showed up just a few times. J is TRBJ1-5 and V is TRBV19; TRBD1 matches 11 bases. This CDR3 spans 16 amino acids. CDR1 LNHDA and CDR2 SQIVND come from the germline V gene (reference sequence). The V segment lost 5 bases and the J segment 6 bases; nucleotides outside the gene matches: 9. Written as DNA, the CDR3 is TGTGCCAGTAGTTTCTCTGGGACAGGGGGGCGTCAGCCCCAGCATTTT. Amino acids: CASSFSGTGGRQPQHF.

This sequence joins TRBV29-1 and TRBJ1-2; D perhaps matches TRBD1 (5 bases). Germline CDR1 and CDR2: SQVTM and ANQGSEA. This CDR3 has 15 amino acids. Trimming took 3 bases from V and 4 from J, leaving 18 bases between them. The CDR3 sequence is CSVEEGTRPGYGYTF. The CDR3 region has the DNA TGCAGCGTTGAGGAGGGGACCCGTCCTGGCTATGGCTACACCTTC.

This clone has only one observation. The chain joins TRBV5-6 to TRBJ1-2, with D maybe TRBD1 (5 bases). Germline lookup yields CDR1 SGHDT and CDR2 YYEEEE. The CDR3 is made up of 14 amino acids. With 2 bases removed from V and 2 bases from J, the gap between germline ends came to 10 bases. The DNA for the CDR3 is TGTGCCAGCAGCTTAGGGCGGGGGAACTATGGCTACACCTTC. Its protein is CASSLGRGNYGYTF.

This chain connects TRBV2 to TRBJ1-1; 8 bases are a match to TRBD1. The CDR3 is 14 amino acids. J was trimmed by 4 bases and V by 4 bases; bases with no gene match: 5. Looked up from germline, CDR1 is SNHLY and CDR2 is FYNNEI. The CDR3 protein is CASSVLDRGTEAFF. In DNA, the CDR3 is TGTGCCAGCAGTGTATTAGACAGGGGCACTGAAGCTTTCTTT.

V and J are TRBV9 and TRBJ1-5; D unresolved. Germline CDR1 reads SGDLS; CDR2 reads YYNGEE. V lost 0 bases, J lost 6 bases, and 13 bases lay in between. This CDR3 is 15 amino acids long. The DNA for the CDR3 is TGTGCCAGCAGCGTAGATTTCTCACCGGGTCAGCCCCAGCATTTT. Protein product: CASSVDFSPGQPQHF.

The chain uses TRBV4-1 and TRBJ1-5, with 7 bases lining up with TRBD1. This CDR3 has 15 amino acids. The germline V gene has CDR1 MGHRA and CDR2 YSYEKL. V trimming: 1 base; J trimming: 4 bases; junction bases outside the gene matches: 4. CDR3 residues: CASSQGDRENQPQHF. DNA of the CDR3: TGCGCCAGCAGCCAAGGTGACAGGGAGAATCAGCCCCAGCATTTT.

V is TRBV9 and J is TRBJ1-5; D ambiguous. In germline, CDR1 is SGDLS, CDR2 YYNGEE. The ends were cut back, 1 base at V and 0 bases at J, with 8 bases in the middle. The CDR3 length is 15 residues. CDR3 in DNA: TGTGCCAGCAGCGTATTTAACTATAGCAATCAGCCCCAGCATTTT. Translating it yields CASSVFNYSNQPQHF.

This rearrangement joins TRBV2 to TRBJ1-1; tentatively, D is TRBD1 (6 bases). The CDR3 length is 14 residues. Trimming stripped 0 bases from V and 11 bases from J, with 16 bases between. CDR1 and CDR2 (germline): SNHLY, FYNNEI. The CDR3 protein is CASSEALGGAAAFF. DNA of the CDR3: TGTGCCAGCAGTGAAGCGCTTGGGGGGGCAGCGGCTTTCTTT.

This rearrangement joins TRBV7-2 to TRBJ2-3; D is unclear. This CDR3 has 15 residues. Germline V lookup: CDR1 SGHTA, CDR2 FQGNSA. Trimming removed 0 bases at V and 8 bases at J, with 15 bases between. In DNA, the CDR3 is TGTGCCAGCAGCTTAGCGCAGACCCCTCGAGGTACGCAGTATTTT. Its translation is CASSLAQTPRGTQYF.

The chain links TRBV27 to TRBJ1-4; possibly TRBD1 for D (5 bases). The germline V and J ends were trimmed by 3 bases and 13 bases, with 18 bases remaining between them. This CDR3 has 14 residues. The germline V gene encodes CDR1 MNHEY and CDR2 SMNVEV (reference sequence). CDR3 in amino acids: CASSFSGGGGILFF. The CDR3 region has the DNA TGTGCCAGCAGTTTTTCGGGGGGTGGAGGAATACTGTTTTTT.

The J gene is TRBJ2-7, the V gene TRBV7-9; 9 positions match TRBD1. The CDR3 is 18 residues long. V lost 0 bases, J lost 4 bases, and 13 bases stayed unmatched. Germline-derived CDR1 and CDR2 are SEHNR and FQNEAQ (reference sequence). The CDR3 DNA reads TGTGCCAGCAGCTTAGCCCCCCGGACAGGGGAGGGGGATTACGAGCAGTACTTC. It is translated as CASSLAPRTGEGDYEQYF.

The chain combines TRBV4-1 with TRBJ1-1; 11 nucleotides match TRBD1. The V gene end was trimmed by 1 base and the J gene end by 5 bases; junction bases not matched to a gene: 3. Germline V gives CDR1 MGHRA, CDR2 YSYEKL. The CDR3 spans 15 residues. Here the CDR3 DNA reads TGCGCCAGCAGCCAAGTGGACAGGGGGCCTACTGAAGCTTTCTTT. Translation gives CASSQVDRGPTEAFF.

The rearrangement joins TRBV19 to TRBJ1-4; D is unresolved. Germline CDR1 is LNHDA and CDR2 is SQIVND (reference sequence). V dropped 2 bases and J dropped 8 bases, with 9 bases sitting between them. This CDR3 contains 13 residues. The CDR3 nucleotides are TGTGCCAGTAGTATAAAGGGCGGGGAAAAACTGTTTTTT. It translates to CASSIKGGEKLFF.

This chain uses TRBV5-6 with TRBJ1-5; D perhaps matches TRBD1 (6 bases). Trimming shortened V by 4 bases and J by 0 bases, and 20 bases separated the two germline ends. The CDR3 is 18 residues long. Germline CDR1 SGHDT, CDR2 YYEEEE. CDR3 sequence: CASSLWGGRGYSNQPQHF. The CDR3 nucleotides are TGTGCCAGCAGCCTTTGGGGGGGCAGAGGATATAGCAATCAGCCCCAGCATTTT.